The 24 T cell receptor beta chains reported below all come from one sample, sequenced in a study of pediatric ulcerative colitis (dated by TCRdb to about 2019). Library preparation was by the immunoSEQ multiplex PCR assay. Not all clones reach the TCRdb copy of this immuneACCESS table, which keeps in-frame sequences only. Checked studies attribute under half of the gap to unresolved V genes and leave the rest unexplained. Recorded for this sample are around 68,000 clones; 77% of them occurred a single time. The ten top clones hold roughly 5.2% of the sample. The sequencing input was blood. These receptors all stem from a boy under 18 with moderate ulcerative colitis.

The CDR3 region is CASSKARGARSGANVLTF. The CDR3 DNA reads as TGTGCCAGCAGCAAAGCGAGGGGCGCTAGATCTGGGGCCAACGTCCTGACTTTC. This sequence joins TRBV21-1 and TRBJ2-6. TRBV21-1 has pseudogene status. The CDR3 is 18 residues long.

The V gene is TRBV5-1, the J gene TRBJ2-7; 7 bases fit TRBD2. Trimming cost V 4 bases and J 1 base; bases outside gene matches: 5. Per germline, CDR1 SGHRS and CDR2 YFSETQ. The CDR3 is made up of 14 amino acids. The CDR3 nucleotides read TGCGCCAGCAGCCTACGACTAGCATCCTACGAGCAGTACTTC. Its translation is CASSLRLASYEQYF.

This chain connects TRBV6-1 to TRBJ2-1; 10 bases fit TRBD2. This CDR3 comprises 16 residues. V trimming: 3 bases; J trimming: 8 bases; junction bases outside the gene matches: 10. The germline V gene has CDR1 MNHNS and CDR2 SASEGT. The CDR3 spells CASSDSLSGGAYEQFF. The CDR3 coding sequence is TGTGCCAGCAGTGATAGTCTAAGCGGGGGGGCATATGAGCAGTTCTTC.

This chain uses TRBV6-1 with TRBJ2-5; possibly TRBD1 for D (5 bases). CDR1 is MNHNS and CDR2 is SASEGT in the germline V gene. The germline V and J ends were trimmed by 1 base and 6 bases, with 12 bases remaining between them. The CDR3 has 14 residues. DNA of the CDR3: TGTGCCAGCAGTGAAGAAGCAGGGTGGCAGACCCAGTACTTC. Residues: CASSEEAGWQTQYF.

The gene calls are TRBV29-1 and TRBJ1-2, with unresolved D. The CDR3 covers 14 residues. Germline V lookup: CDR1 SQVTM, CDR2 ANQGSEA. The germline V and J ends were trimmed by 2 bases and 4 bases, with 14 bases remaining between them. The CDR3 protein is CSVELDSGPYGYTF. As DNA, the CDR3 is TGCAGCGTTGAATTGGATTCCGGGCCCTATGGCTACACCTTC.

This clone was observed a handful of times. Here the CDR3 reads CASSLSGAGNTIYF. Written as DNA, the CDR3 is TGTGCCAGCAGCTTGTCAGGGGCTGGAAACACCATATATTTT. This sequence joins TRBV5-6 and TRBJ1-3; weak D call: TRBD1 (6 bases). CDR1 SGHDT and CDR2 YYEEEE come from the germline V gene. This CDR3 is built from 14 residues. V lost 1 base and J lost 2, with 7 bases in between.

V usage is TRBV7-9 and J usage is TRBJ2-6; D not resolved. Looked up from germline, CDR1 is SEHNR and CDR2 is FQNEAQ (reference sequence). This CDR3 comprises 16 residues. Trimming shortened V by 5 bases and J by 1 base, and 12 bases separated the two germline ends. The CDR3 sequence is CASSPPTWSGANVLTF. The CDR3 DNA sequence: TGTGCCAGCAGCCCCCCCACGTGGTCTGGGGCCAACGTCCTGACTTTC.

This chain links TRBV18 with TRBJ2-1, with 9 nucleotides matching TRBD1. Germline V gives CDR1 KGHSH, CDR2 LQKENI. The CDR3 contains 15 residues. The ends lost 6 bases at V and 9 bases at J; junction bases unmatched: 12. The CDR3 loop is CASSQGTGHGSEQFF. In nucleotides, the CDR3 is TGTGCCAGCTCGCAGGGGACAGGGCATGGGAGTGAGCAGTTCTTC.

The table lists this clone with a count of one. The gene calls are TRBV6-1 and TRBJ1-2; no clear D. V was shortened by 7 bases and J by 1 base, with 13 bases between the two germline ends. There are 14 residues in the CDR3. Germline CDR1 MNHNS, CDR2 SASEGT. The DNA for the CDR3 is TGTGCCAGCATGGTTTCCTCGGTTAACTATGGCTACACCTTC. This codes for CASMVSSVNYGYTF.

This sequence joins TRBV7-8 and TRBJ1-1, with a weak D call TRBD1 (6 bases). The CDR3 has 15 amino acids. Between the trimmed V and J ends, which lost 4 bases and 3 bases, there was a span of 15 bases. Looked up from germline, CDR1 is SGHVS and CDR2 is FQNEAQ. The CDR3 protein is CASSSSDSYYTEAFF. The CDR3 nucleotides are TGTGCCAGCAGCTCGTCGGACAGTTATTACACTGAAGCTTTCTTT.

The chain is built from TRBV5-4 and TRBJ2-3; a weak D match, TRBD2 (6 bases). This CDR3 is 16 amino acids long. Germline CDR1 and CDR2: SGHNT and YYREEE (reference sequence). V was clipped by 0 bases and J by 4 bases, with 15 bases between them. Here the CDR3 reads CASSLDSRGMADTQYF. The CDR3 DNA follows: TGTGCCAGCAGCTTGGATTCCCGGGGGATGGCAGATACGCAGTATTTT.

The V and J genes are TRBV2 and TRBJ1-1, with 8 bases that match TRBD1. This CDR3 is 15 amino acids long. The V gene end was trimmed by 6 bases and the J gene end by 1 base; junction bases not matched to a gene: 7. Per germline, CDR1 SNHLY and CDR2 FYNNEI. The CDR3, as DNA: TGTGCCAGCAGCCTCGGACAGGGATCGAACACTGAAGCTTTCTTT. This gives the protein CASSLGQGSNTEAFF.

The chain joins TRBV7-8 to TRBJ2-1; no reliable D call. The CDR3 spans 14 residues. Germline values: CDR1 SGHVS, CDR2 FQNEAQ. Trimming removed 1 base at V and 6 bases at J, with 10 bases between. This CDR3 is CASSLEGLGNEQFF. As DNA, the CDR3 is TGTGCCAGCAGCTTAGAAGGGCTAGGCAATGAGCAGTTCTTC.

The chain uses TRBV7-9 and TRBJ1-1; weak D call: TRBD1 (6 bases). Trimming shortened V by 5 bases and J by 1 base, and 11 bases separated the two germline ends. This CDR3 region has 14 residues. Germline CDR1 is SEHNR and CDR2 is FQNEAQ (reference sequence). CDR3 in DNA: TGTGCCAGCAGCCTCCAGGGGACGAACACTGAAGCTTTCTTT. Protein product: CASSLQGTNTEAFF.

The chain has TRBV7-3 and TRBJ2-4; D is ambiguous. Looked up from germline, CDR1 is SGHTA and CDR2 is FQGTGA. With 1 base removed from V and 0 bases from J, the gap between germline ends came to 13 bases. The CDR3 sequence is 17 residues long. The CDR3 DNA reads TGTGCCAGCAGCTTAAAGGGCAGGCAACTAGCCAAAAACATTCAGTACTTC. Protein product: CASSLKGRQLAKNIQYF. Full variable domain (rest looked up from reference TRBV7-3 and TRBJ2-4): GAGVSQTPSNKVTEKGKYVELRCDPISGHTALYWYRQSLGQGPEFLIYFQGTGAADDSGLPNDRFFAVRPEGSVSTLKIQRTERGDSAVYLCASSLKGRQLAKNIQYFGAGTRLSVL.

This clone was seen only a few times. V gene TRBV4-1 combines with J gene TRBJ2-7; D remains unclear. Between the trimmed V and J ends, which lost 1 base and 3 bases, there was a span of 10 bases. CDR1 is MGHRA, CDR2 YSYEKL, per germline. The CDR3 covers 14 residues. CDR3 region: CASSQVKLDYEQYF. In DNA, the CDR3 is TGCGCCAGCAGCCAAGTTAAGCTAGACTACGAGCAGTACTTC.

This clone came up once. This sequence joins TRBV25-1 and TRBJ1-6; tentative D call: TRBD1 (5 bases). This CDR3 contains 14 residues. Looked up from germline, CDR1 is MGHDK and CDR2 is SYGVNS. V was clipped by 3 bases and J by 8 bases, with 11 bases between them. CDR3 region: CASSDLGEYSPLHF. The CDR3 nucleotides are TGTGCCAGCAGTGATCTGGGGGAGTATTCACCCCTCCACTTT.

This clone was found once. The chain combines TRBV5-6 with TRBJ2-7; D unclear. The V end lost 0 bases, the J end lost 1 base, and 5 bases lay between the germline ends. There are 13 residues in the CDR3. Looked up from germline, CDR1 is SGHDT and CDR2 is YYEEEE. Here the CDR3 reads CASSLGQSYEQYF. For the CDR3, the DNA is TGTGCCAGCAGCTTGGGGCAATCCTACGAGCAGTACTTC. Combining the CDR3 with reference TRBV5-6 and TRBJ2-7 gives the whole variable domain DAGVTQSPTHLIKTRGQQVTLRCSPKSGHDTVSWYQQALGQGPQFIFQYYEEEERQRGNFPDRFSGHQFPNYSSELNVNALLLGDSALYLCASSLGQSYEQYFGPGTRLTVT.

The rearrangement uses TRBV19 and TRBJ2-5, with D possibly TRBD2 on 5 matching bases. Trimming removed 2 bases at V and 3 bases at J, with 16 bases between. Per germline, CDR1 LNHDA and CDR2 SQIVND (reference sequence). CDR3 length equals 16 residues. The CDR3 region is CASSITPGRGKETQYF. The DNA of the CDR3 is TGTGCCAGTAGTATAACTCCTGGGAGAGGTAAAGAGACCCAGTACTTC.

The chain joins TRBV5-4 to TRBJ1-1; possible D gene TRBD1, 5 bases. This CDR3 contains 15 residues. Trimming left V 0 bases short and J 3 bases short, with 12 bases between. Germline loops: CDR1 SGHNT, CDR2 YYREEE (reference sequence). Here the CDR3 reads CASSLVAGRDTEAFF. The CDR3, as DNA: TGTGCCAGCAGCTTGGTGGCAGGGAGGGACACTGAAGCTTTCTTT.

This clone was observed a few times. V gene TRBV19 combines with J gene TRBJ1-2; 7 bases fit TRBD1. V lost 4 bases to trimming and J lost 8 bases; unmatched junction nucleotides: 7. CDR3 size: 13 residues. Per germline, CDR1 LNHDA and CDR2 SQIVND (reference sequence). CDR3 protein: CASSTPGQAGYTF. Written as DNA, the CDR3 is TGTGCCAGTAGTACCCCCGGACAGGCCGGCTACACCTTC.

J is TRBJ2-3 and V is TRBV7-9; TRBD2 matches 7 bases. With 5 bases clipped from V and 3 bases from J, the junction kept 11 bases outside the gene matches. Germline V gives CDR1 SEHNR, CDR2 FQNEAQ (reference sequence). The CDR3 runs to 16 residues. In nucleotides, the CDR3 is TGTGCCAGCAGCCGCCGGGGAGGGCTAAGTACAGATACGCAGTATTTT. It codes for CASSRRGGLSTDTQYF. The whole variable domain, remainder taken from reference TRBV7-9 and TRBJ2-3, is DTGVSQNPRHKITKRGQNVTFRCDPISEHNRLYWYRQTLGQGPEFLTYFQNEAQLEKSRLLSDRFSAERPKGSFSTLEIQRTEQGDSAMYLCASSRRGGLSTDTQYFGPGTRLTVL.

This clone was recorded only once. The rearrangement links TRBV5-1 to TRBJ2-1; 10 bases agree with TRBD2. CDR1 is SGHRS and CDR2 is YFSETQ in the germline V gene. This CDR3 has 16 amino acids. V dropped 2 bases and J dropped 9; count of bases not matched to a gene: 11. CDR3 DNA sequence: TGCGCCAGCAGCTTACGGCTAGCGGGGGACTCTGCTGAGCAGTTCTTC. This gives the protein CASSLRLAGDSAEQFF.

The chain has TRBV13 and TRBJ2-5, with D tentatively TRBD2 (6 bases). V gave up 5 bases and J gave up 5 bases, with 12 bases separating them. Germline V gene sequence: CDR1 PRHDT, CDR2 FYEKMQ (reference sequence). The CDR3 contains 13 residues. The CDR3 bases are TGTGCCAGCAGCCCAACTAGCATGGAGACCCAGTACTTC. It codes for CASSPTSMETQYF.